Each of the 29 T cell receptor beta chains below was sequenced from the same sample in a study of OX40 agonist ivuxolimab in advanced cancers. Sequencing was performed with immunoSEQ multiplex PCR; in TCRdb, only in-frame clones are kept and a portion is missing. Found here are about 68,000 clones, roughly 84% of them singletons; the top ten hold roughly 0.7%. Sequenced here: CD4+ or CD8+ T cells sorted from blood, sampled in a trial of the OX40 agonist ivuxolimab. The receptor source for this set is an adult with an advanced solid tumor such as melanoma, head and neck, liver or kidney cancer.

J is TRBJ2-7 and V is TRBV28; D is tentatively TRBD1 or TRBD2 (5 bases each). The CDR3 runs to 19 residues. The germline V gene has CDR1 MDHEN and CDR2 SYDVKM. Trimming stripped 5 bases from V and 0 bases from J, with 26 bases between. CDR3 bases: TGTGCCAGCAGTCCGATCGGAGGACGGGGCGGGCAGAGCTCCTACGAGCAGTACTTC. Its translation: CASSPIGGRGGQSSYEQYF.

This clone appeared a few times. The V call is TRBV5-4, the J call TRBJ1-1; 10 bases line up with TRBD1. The CDR3 covers 14 residues. Germline V gene data show CDR1 as SGHNT and CDR2 as YYREEE (reference sequence). With 3 bases clipped from V and 11 bases from J, the junction kept 10 bases outside the gene matches. The CDR3: CASSSSLTGGYAFF. In DNA form, the CDR3 reads TGTGCCAGCAGCTCCTCCTTGACAGGGGGCTACGCTTTCTTT.

This clone came up a few times. V is TRBV10-1 and J is TRBJ2-5; the D gene is possibly TRBD1 (6 bases). Germline CDR1 is WNHNN and CDR2 is SYGVQD (reference sequence). The CDR3 runs 14 residues. V dropped 0 bases and J dropped 2 bases, with 7 bases sitting between them. CDR3 in amino acids: CASSESRGQETQYF. Written as DNA, the CDR3 is TGCGCCAGCAGTGAGTCCAGGGGACAAGAGACCCAGTACTTC.

This clone turned up a few times. The sample has other DNA sequences that encode this CDR3 too. V gene TRBV18 combines with J gene TRBJ2-3; D is unresolved. V lost 3 bases and J 2 bases, leaving 3 bases between the germline ends. The CDR3 is 12 residues long. CDR1 and CDR2 (germline): KGHSH, LQKENI. In DNA, the CDR3 is TGTGCCAGCTCACCCTCCACAGATACGCAGTATTTT. Translated: CASSPSTDTQYF.

V is TRBV5-1 and J is TRBJ2-5; possible D gene TRBD2, 5 bases. V was clipped by 4 bases and J by 1 base, with 11 bases between them. This CDR3 comprises 14 residues. Per the germline V gene, CDR1 is SGHRS and CDR2 is YFSETQ. CDR3 residues: CASSPEAGQETQYF. The DNA of the CDR3 is TGCGCCAGCAGCCCGGAGGCAGGCCAAGAGACCCAGTACTTC.

The V call is TRBV18, the J call TRBJ1-3; unclear D gene. Germline CDR1 reads KGHSH; CDR2 reads LQKENI. This CDR3 spans 14 amino acids. With 3 bases removed from V and 10 bases from J, the gap between germline ends came to 16 bases. In nucleotides, the CDR3 is TGTGCCAGCTCACCTGGCGCCCCCTCACGGACCATATATTTT. This sequence encodes CASSPGAPSRTIYF.

V usage is TRBV29-1 and J usage is TRBJ1-2; D possibly corresponds to TRBD1 (6 bases). The V end lost 3 bases, the J end lost 8 bases, and 22 bases lay between the germline ends. The CDR3 covers 15 residues. Germline V gene lookup returns CDR1 SQVTM and CDR2 ANQGSEA. The CDR3 DNA is TGCAGCGTTGATTATTCAGGGGCCCTCCCCCGGGGCTACACCTTC. Translating gives CSVDYSGALPRGYTF.

The chain combines TRBV9 with TRBJ2-3; the D gene is possibly TRBD1 (6 bases). Germline CDR1 is SGDLS and CDR2 is YYNGEE. Between the trimmed V and J ends, which lost 3 bases and 4 bases, there was a span of 12 bases. The CDR3 length is 14 residues. Here the CDR3 DNA reads TGTGCCAGCAGCGCGGCCGGACAGTCAGATACGCAGTATTTT. Translating gives CASSAAGQSDTQYF.

The chain is built from TRBV7-9 and TRBJ2-4; possible D gene TRBD1, 6 bases. The CDR3 spans 15 residues. The V end lost 3 bases, the J end lost 0 bases, and 9 bases lay between the germline ends. Germline V gives CDR1 SEHNR, CDR2 FQNEAQ (reference sequence). CDR3 residues: CASSFGTLAKNIQYF. CDR3 DNA sequence: TGTGCCAGCAGCTTCGGGACATTAGCCAAAAACATTCAGTACTTC.

The chain links TRBV19 to TRBJ1-1; D ambiguous. The CDR3 totals 14 residues. V was cut by 6 bases and J by 4 bases, with 15 bases left in between. The V gene's germline CDR1 is LNHDA and CDR2 SQIVND (reference sequence). The CDR3 spells CASRRTGSGTEAFF. As DNA, the CDR3 is TGTGCCAGTAGGCGGACGGGGAGTGGCACTGAAGCTTTCTTT.

The chain couples TRBV7-9 to TRBJ1-2; D is unclear. CDR1 and CDR2 from the germline V gene are SEHNR and FQNEAQ (reference sequence). This CDR3 contains 13 residues. V lost 5 bases, J lost 4 bases, and 11 bases lay in between. The CDR3 loop reads CASSPAEIYGYTF. The CDR3, as DNA: TGTGCCAGCAGCCCCGCGGAAATCTATGGCTACACCTTC. Looking up the rest from reference TRBV7-9 and TRBJ1-2 gives the full variable domain: DTGVSQNPRHKITKRGQNVTFRCDPISEHNRLYWYRQTLGQGPEFLTYFQNEAQLEKSRLLSDRFSAERPKGSFSTLEIQRTEQGDSAMYLCASSPAEIYGYTFGSGTRLTVV.

The chain employs TRBV5-1 and TRBJ2-7, with D uncertain. Germline CDR1 is SGHRS and CDR2 is YFSETQ. V lost 2 bases and J 5 bases, leaving 11 bases between the germline ends. The CDR3 has 13 amino acids. The CDR3, as DNA: TGCGCCAGCAGCTTCCCAGACCCGGACGAGCAGTACTTC. Its translation: CASSFPDPDEQYF.

This chain links TRBV2 with TRBJ2-3; D is possibly TRBD2 (5 bases). This CDR3 is built from 14 residues. Trimming cost V 3 bases and J 4 bases, with 11 bases left between them. CDR1 SNHLY and CDR2 FYNNEI come from the germline V gene. CDR3 DNA sequence: TGTGCCAGCAGTGAGGGTAGGCGGGCAGATACGCAGTATTTT. Translation gives CASSEGRRADTQYF.

The CDR3 reads CASSQDLGTSGEKQFF. CDR3 DNA sequence: TGCGCCAGCAGCCAAGATCTAGGGACTAGCGGGGAGAAGCAGTTCTTC. V is TRBV4-3 and J is TRBJ2-1, with TRBD2 matching over 13 bases. Germline CDR1 and CDR2: LGHNA and YSLEER. CDR3 length: 16 residues. With V trimmed by 0 bases and J by 11 bases, 7 bases remained unmatched.

For this clone: This same CDR3 is encoded by further DNA sequences in the sample. The V call is TRBV5-1, the J call TRBJ2-7; D gene ambiguous. This CDR3 has 14 amino acids. The germline V gene encodes CDR1 SGHRS and CDR2 YFSETQ. V dropped 0 bases and J dropped 2 bases, with 9 bases sitting between them. CDR3 loop: CASSLAAGPYEQYF. CDR3 coding DNA: TGCGCCAGCAGCTTGGCCGCAGGTCCCTACGAGCAGTACTTC. The whole variable domain, filled in from reference TRBV5-1 and TRBJ2-7, reads KAGVTQTPRYLIKTRGQQVTLSCSPISGHRSVSWYQQTPGQGLQFLFEYFSETQRNKGNFPGRFSGRQFSNSRSEMNVSTLELGDSALYLCASSLAAGPYEQYFGPGTRLTVT.

The J gene is TRBJ1-3, the V gene TRBV6-1; no clear D. The V gene's germline CDR1 is MNHNS and CDR2 SASEGT. V was clipped by 5 bases and J by 2 bases, with 7 bases between them. The CDR3 has 13 residues. This chain's CDR3 is CASSRQTGNTIYF. The CDR3 nucleotides read TGTGCCAGCAGTAGACAAACTGGAAACACCATATATTTT.

CDR3 bases: TGTGCCAGCAGCGTAGGGGGTACGGGCCAAGCTTTCTTT. Its translation: CASSVGGTGQAFF. The V gene is TRBV9, the J gene TRBJ1-1; D is unclear. CDR3 size: 13 residues. The V end was cut by 0 bases, the J end by 9 bases, with 12 bases between. CDR1 SGDLS and CDR2 YYNGEE come from the germline V gene.

The table lists this clone with a few counts. The chain is built from TRBV4-1 and TRBJ1-2; a possible D gene is TRBD1 (5 bases). The V gene's germline CDR1 is MGHRA and CDR2 YSYEKL. The V and J ends lost 5 bases and 3 bases respectively, with 13 bases between them. The CDR3 contains 14 residues. The CDR3 here is CASSSPTGDYGYTF. The CDR3, as DNA: TGCGCCAGCAGCTCACCAACGGGGGACTATGGCTACACCTTC.

This clone was found once. The genes are TRBV5-1 and TRBJ2-5; D may be TRBD2 (6 bases). Gene TRBJ2-7 matches the end of the DNA better, so the J call may be wrong. The germline gives CDR1 SGHRS, CDR2 YFSETQ. The CDR3 has 16 residues. The CDR3 nucleotides read TGCGCCAGCAGCTCCCGGGTCGGGGGTTTCATTTACGAGCAGTACTTC. It codes for CASSSRVGGFIYEQYF.

This chain connects TRBV5-1 to TRBJ2-1; 7 nucleotides line up with TRBD1. CDR1 and CDR2 (germline): SGHRS, YFSETQ. CDR3 length equals 14 residues. Unmatched junction bases numbered 5, after V lost 4 bases and J lost 4 bases. The CDR3 DNA is TGCGCCAGCAGCCAGGACAGGAGATACAATGAGCAGTTCTTC. This encodes CASSQDRRYNEQFF.

The CDR3 DNA follows: TGTGCCAGCAGTCTACAGGGGAAGGGTTCACCCCTCCACTTT. The encoded protein is CASSLQGKGSPLHF. V and J are TRBV6-4 and TRBJ1-6; 7 nucleotides agree with TRBD1. V dropped 5 bases and J dropped 9; count of bases not matched to a gene: 7. The CDR3 consists of 14 residues. In germline, CDR1 is MRHNA, CDR2 SNTAGT.

This clone was seen once. The chain couples TRBV5-8 to TRBJ1-3, with D uncertain. The CDR3 length is 15 residues. Trimming cost V 0 bases and J 2 bases, with 9 bases left between them. Germline V gene lookup returns CDR1 SGHTS and CDR2 YDEGEE. The DNA of the CDR3 is TGTGCCAGCAGCTTGGTACTTTCTACTGGAAACACCATATATTTT. Protein: CASSLVLSTGNTIYF.

V usage is TRBV28 and J usage is TRBJ1-4, with D perhaps matching TRBD1 (5 bases). There are 15 residues in the CDR3. CDR1 is MDHEN and CDR2 is SYDVKM in the germline V gene. V was cut by 7 bases and J by 6 bases, with 18 bases left in between. The CDR3 sequence: CASTSPSGGYEKLFF. For the CDR3, the DNA is TGTGCCAGCACCTCACCCTCGGGGGGATATGAAAAACTGTTTTTT.

CDR3 residues: CASSYRVNYGYTF. The CDR3 DNA follows: TGTGCCAGCAGCTACAGGGTGAACTATGGCTACACCTTC. This chain links TRBV6-5 with TRBJ1-2; D perhaps matches TRBD1 (6 bases). V shed 6 bases and J shed 2 bases, with 10 bases lying between them. Germline CDR1 is MNHEY and CDR2 is SVGAGI. The CDR3 contains 13 residues.

V is TRBV5-1 and J is TRBJ2-5; 7 bases are a match to TRBD1. Germline assignment: CDR1 SGHRS and CDR2 YFSETQ. The V segment lost 4 bases and the J segment 3 bases; nucleotides outside the gene matches: 9. The CDR3 covers 15 residues. The CDR3 is CASSPMTGIEETQYF. Here the CDR3 DNA reads TGCGCCAGCAGCCCCATGACAGGGATAGAAGAGACCCAGTACTTC.

The V and J genes are TRBV5-5 and TRBJ1-1, with 9 nucleotides matching TRBD1. Germline trimming cut 4 bases from V and 7 bases from J; bases unmatched to any gene: 2. The CDR3 sequence is 12 residues long. Germline assignment: CDR1 SGHKS and CDR2 YYEKEE (reference sequence). This CDR3 is CASSPTGGEAFF. CDR3 DNA sequence: TGTGCCAGCAGCCCGACAGGGGGTGAAGCTTTCTTT.

This chain links TRBV6-5 with TRBJ2-5; weak D call: TRBD1 (8 bases). The CDR3 is 15 residues long. Germline V CDR1 and CDR2: MNHEY, SVGAGI. Trimming stripped 6 bases from V and 4 bases from J, with 18 bases between. The CDR3 reads CASRTGGVRGETQYF. The CDR3 nucleotides read TGTGCCAGCAGAACAGGGGGGGTGAGAGGAGAGACCCAGTACTTC.

V and J are TRBV18 and TRBJ2-3; no reliable D call. Germline-derived CDR1 and CDR2 are KGHSH and LQKENI. CDR3 size: 13 residues. V lost 3 bases and J 6 bases, leaving 10 bases between the germline ends. The CDR3 DNA sequence: TGTGCCAGCTCACCTTCGTCCGAGGATACGCAGTATTTT. Its protein product is CASSPSSEDTQYF. The full variable domain, completed using reference TRBV18 and TRBJ2-3, is NAGVMQNPRHLVRRRGQEARLRCSPMKGHSHVYWYRQLPEEGLKFMVYLQKENIIDESGMPKERFSAEFPKEGPSILRIQQVVRGDSAAYFCASSPSSEDTQYFGPGTRLTVL.

The genes are TRBV6-5 and TRBJ2-2, with TRBD2 matching 7 bases. Germline V lookup: CDR1 MNHEY, CDR2 SVGAGI. Trimming removed 2 bases from V and 1 base from J; junction bases left unmatched: 4. This CDR3 spans 16 amino acids. The CDR3 DNA reads TGTGCCAGCAGTTACCTTCCGGGGGGGAACACCGGGGAGCTGTTTTTT. It encodes CASSYLPGGNTGELFF.